This is a list of T cell receptor beta chains from one sample in a study of shared clonotypes between healthy human individuals. The data were produced by immunoSEQ multiplex PCR, yet TCRdb's version contains in-frame clones alone and is incomplete. The sample includes roughly 500,000 clones, approximately 84% seen only once; the top ten take roughly 12%. Sequenced sample: PBMCs. These receptors were obtained from a woman aged 40-49 years in good health. Some clones in this sample may be carry-over from other donors' samples. The conserved cysteine and the conserved F or W are not part of the CDR3 here. Each record gives: CDR3 length, V gene, J gene, CDR3 protein.

len: 14; v_gene: TRBV5-1; j_gene: TRBJ2-3; CDR3aa: ASSLWSGRAEDTQY
len: 11; v_gene: TRBV28; j_gene: TRBJ1-1; CDR3aa: ASSFSEPWGAF
len: 16; v_gene: TRBV27; j_gene: TRBJ2-3; CDR3aa: ASSLSMLAGVLTDTQY
len: 12; v_gene: TRBV9; j_gene: TRBJ1-1; CDR3aa: ASSVGPADTEAF
len: 10; v_gene: TRBV6-6; j_gene: TRBJ1-5; CDR3aa: ASKVAGQPQH
len: 16; v_gene: TRBV4-3; j_gene: TRBJ2-7; CDR3aa: ASSQDRGSSGLPDEQY
len: 14; v_gene: TRBV4-2; j_gene: TRBJ2-1; CDR3aa: ASSQGTSESYNEQF
len: 12; v_gene: TRBV7-3; j_gene: TRBJ1-5; CDR3aa: ASRPDSLNQPQH
len: 10; v_gene: TRBV18; j_gene: TRBJ2-7; CDR3aa: ASSPTGDEQY
len: 11; v_gene: TRBV30; j_gene: TRBJ2-7; CDR3aa: AWSGGTTYEQY
len: 15; v_gene: TRBV30; j_gene: TRBJ2-7; CDR3aa: AWSATLKWESSYEQY
len: 11; v_gene: TRBV6-5; j_gene: TRBJ1-5; CDR3aa: ASSYSLYQPQH
len: 12; v_gene: TRBV7-2; j_gene: TRBJ2-7; CDR3aa: ASSLAGGRNEQY
len: 13; v_gene: TRBV9; j_gene: TRBJ2-4; CDR3aa: ASSVEGQGANIQY
len: 11; v_gene: TRBV7-3; j_gene: TRBJ2-5; CDR3aa: ASSSGMQETQY
len: 12; v_gene: TRBV25-1; j_gene: TRBJ2-7; CDR3aa: ASRGTGSHYEQY
len: 12; v_gene: TRBV7-9; j_gene: TRBJ2-4; CDR3aa: ASSLSRTGSTQY
len: 12; v_gene: TRBV5-6; j_gene: TRBJ2-5; CDR3aa: ASSLQYAWETQY
len: 14; v_gene: TRBV19; j_gene: TRBJ2-3; CDR3aa: ASSMLGTDGTDTQY
len: 12; v_gene: TRBV7-3; j_gene: TRBJ2-2; CDR3aa: ASSLQGGSGELF
len: 12; v_gene: TRBV19; j_gene: TRBJ1-2; CDR3aa: ASTLRTGDYGYT
len: 14; v_gene: TRBV9; j_gene: TRBJ2-3; CDR3aa: ASSVAMGQATDTQY
len: 10; v_gene: TRBV28; j_gene: TRBJ2-7; CDR3aa: ASSGPLYEQY
len: 18; v_gene: TRBV28; j_gene: TRBJ1-3; CDR3aa: ASNLRQGENRLGSGNTIY
len: 10; v_gene: TRBV13; j_gene: TRBJ2-1; CDR3aa: ASSSLYNEQF
len: 12; v_gene: TRBV29-1; j_gene: TRBJ1-1; CDR3aa: SARRGTGGTEAF
len: 10; v_gene: TRBV10-3; j_gene: TRBJ2-1; CDR3aa: AIMGGGNEQF
len: 12; v_gene: TRBV30; j_gene: TRBJ1-4; CDR3aa: AWSWTGGNEKLF
len: 14; v_gene: TRBV9; j_gene: TRBJ2-3; CDR3aa: ASSLRTSGSTDTQY
len: 12; v_gene: TRBV5-1; j_gene: TRBJ1-3; CDR3aa: ASSVAGQGDTIY
len: 11; v_gene: TRBV13; j_gene: TRBJ1-3; CDR3aa: ASSPGSGNTIY
len: 13; v_gene: TRBV6-1; j_gene: TRBJ2-1; CDR3aa: ASSRASWPYNEQF
len: 11; v_gene: TRBV27; j_gene: TRBJ2-1; CDR3aa: ASSGGVRREQF
len: 15; v_gene: TRBV4-1; j_gene: TRBJ1-4; CDR3aa: ASSQSGTGHFGEKLF
len: 11; v_gene: TRBV19; j_gene: TRBJ1-5; CDR3aa: ASSHVGVQPQH
len: 13; v_gene: TRBV19; j_gene: TRBJ2-7; CDR3aa: ASSIDGRPTYEQY
len: 12; v_gene: TRBV2; j_gene: TRBJ2-7; CDR3aa: ASRGQGISYEQY
len: 14; v_gene: TRBV5-4; j_gene: TRBJ2-7; CDR3aa: ASSLRLAGVAYEQY
len: 13; v_gene: TRBV5-4; j_gene: TRBJ2-2; CDR3aa: ASSLGQTNTGELF
len: 13; v_gene: TRBV7-9; j_gene: TRBJ2-7; CDR3aa: ASSLAGRPTYEQY
len: 17; v_gene: TRBV18; j_gene: TRBJ2-2; CDR3aa: ASSPPSRDPRENTGELF
len: 11; v_gene: TRBV7-9; j_gene: TRBJ1-2; CDR3aa: ASSLDQLYGYT
len: 12; v_gene: TRBV4-2; j_gene: TRBJ2-5; CDR3aa: ASSPRQGGETQY
len: 11; v_gene: TRBV5-4; j_gene: TRBJ1-2; CDR3aa: ASSLLLGNGYT
len: 11; v_gene: TRBV7-2; j_gene: TRBJ2-7; CDR3aa: ASTGGYSYEQY
len: 20; v_gene: TRBV5-1; j_gene: TRBJ2-3; CDR3aa: ASSLAEWTSGRLPLGSDTQY
len: 13; v_gene: TRBV2; j_gene: TRBJ2-7; CDR3aa: ASRQGLAGVNEQY
len: 12; v_gene: TRBV5-1; j_gene: TRBJ2-2; CDR3aa: ASSPSQGGGELF
len: 13; v_gene: TRBV7-2; j_gene: TRBJ2-1; CDR3aa: ASSLTSGSNNEQF
len: 11; v_gene: TRBV7-2; j_gene: TRBJ2-5; CDR3aa: ASSLAMGETQY